The 7 T cell receptor beta chains reported below all come from one sample, sequenced in a study of prognosis after radiotherapy for stage I lung cancer. Two-round multiplex PCR on genomic DNA was the method by which TCR beta CDR3 was amplified. The authors ran first-round PCR with primers specific to each TRBV and TRBJ gene. Using its own MiXCR run on the multiplex PCR reads, TCRdb lists one record per CDR3 protein. The table shows tens of thousands of distinct CDR3 sequences, with 26% occurring only once. Sequencing was performed on PBMCs, taken before or after stereotactic body radiation therapy (not recorded which). The receptors shown here come from a donor aged 50 or older with non-small cell lung cancer.

Remarks on this clonotype: A much larger clone sits a single nucleotide away, making a read error possible. The rearrangement joins TRBV14 to TRBJ1-3, with 7 bases aligning to TRBD1. CDR3 length equals 15 residues. Germline V gene data show CDR1 as SGHDN and CDR2 as FVKESK. DNA of the CDR3: TGTGTCAGCAGCCAAGTCAGGGGGTATCTCAACACCATATATTTT. This codes for CVSSQVRGYLNTIYF. Together with reference TRBV14 and TRBJ1-3, the CDR3 gives the full variable domain: EAGVTQFPSHSVIEKGQTVTLRCDPISGHDNLYWYRRVMGKEIKFLLHFVKESKQDESGMPNNRFLAERTGGTYSTLKVQPAELEDSGVYFCVSSQVRGYLNTIYFGEGSWLTVV.

This clonotype was recorded at least ten times. The chain combines TRBV7-2 with TRBJ2-6, with D unresolved. The CDR3 sequence is 17 residues long. Trimming removed 1 base at V and 0 bases at J, with 10 bases between. CDR1 is SGHTA, CDR2 FQGNSA, per germline. This chain's CDR3 is CASSLVASGSGANVLTF. The CDR3 DNA reads TGTGCCAGCAGCTTAGTAGCATCGGGCTCTGGGGCCAACGTCCTGACTTTC.

This clonotype occurred many times. The germline gene is not matched at one end of the junction; a read error may be the cause. The V call is TRBV7-7, the J call TRBJ2-7; TRBD1 matches at 10 bases. Germline V gene data show CDR1 as SSHAT and CDR2 as FNYEAQ (reference sequence). This CDR3 is 14 amino acids long. This CDR3 reads CASSLGDRGHEQYF. The CDR3 nucleotides are TGTGCTAGCAGCTTAGGGGACAGGGGCCACGAGCAGTACTTC.

This clonotype has a count of ten or more. The genes are TRBV6-2 or TRBV6-3 and TRBJ1-6; the D gene is possibly TRBD1 (6 bases). Deletions cut 6 bases from V and 18 bases from J, with 24 bases between. The CDR3 length is 14 residues. Germline values: CDR1 MNHEY, CDR2 SVGEGT. CDR3 region: CASRIARTANAPHF. The DNA for the CDR3 is TGTGCCAGCAGAATCGCTAGGACAGCCAACGCCCCCCACTTT.

This clonotype has a count of ten or more. The chain has TRBV6-5 and TRBJ2-5; no clear D. Trimming removed 2 bases from V and 5 bases from J, with 12 bases in between. The CDR3 consists of 14 residues. Germline CDR1 reads MNHEY; CDR2 reads SVGAGI. CDR3 bases: TGTGCCAGCAGTTACAGCCGCCTGGGGGAGACCCAGTACTTC. Encoded protein: CASSYSRLGETQYF.

Ten or more counts support this clonotype. This rearrangement joins TRBV12-3 or TRBV12-4 to TRBJ1-2, with D possibly TRBD1 on 6 matching bases. The CDR3 consists of 12 residues. The germline V and J ends were trimmed by 6 bases and 2 bases, with 7 bases remaining between them. This CDR3 reads CASSTGNYGYTF. The CDR3 DNA reads as TGTGCCAGCAGCACAGGGAACTATGGCTACACCTTC.

With regard to this clonotype: This probably arose from a read error, given a far larger clone one base away. This is likely a read error, given that the CDR3 carries no conserved phenylalanine or tryptophan at its end. V is TRBV6-4 and J is TRBJ1-2, with a weak D call TRBD1 (5 bases). The CDR3 has 13 amino acids. Germline loops: CDR1 MRHNA, CDR2 SNTAGT. V lost 6 bases and J lost 5, with 13 bases in between. The CDR3 DNA reads as TGTGCCAGCAGCCTAAAGGCAGGGTATGGCTACACCTTA. This codes for CASSLKAGYGYTL.